One TCR beta chain is described in this entry. This CDR3 region has 14 residues. Trimming left V 4 bases short and J 4 bases short, with 15 bases between. CDR1 and CDR2 (germline): SGHKS, YYEKEE (reference sequence). Authors' methods: It was from reference gene primer amplification that nucleated cell counts were estimated. The repertoire was sequenced with immunoSEQ multiplex PCR; TCRdb's copy has only in-frame clones and lacks some. Clone size and V and J calls were adopted from that table, with D and trimming inferred from the DNA. Of 65,000 to 95,000 clones detected, approximately 90% appear once; the ten largest clones hold 2.5% to 3%. The data derive from a study of blood T cell repertoires in COVID-19. Study as a whole: Italy, Spain and the United States were the sources of the convalescent and acute COVID-19 samples. Nucleic acid was either cDNA or gDNA, and it came from T cells, B-cell-depleted T cells, or PBMCs.

Followed over time, Seattle patients had been enrolled while infection was active. The sequence was obtained from a middle-aged man with COVID-19, enrolled during active disease. Material: peripheral blood. V gene TRBV5-5 combines with J gene TRBJ2-7; D is possibly TRBD2 (5 bases). CDR3 in amino acids: CASSLDGMGYEQYF. Written as DNA, the CDR3 is TGTGCCAGCAGCCTAGACGGGATGGGGTACGAGCAGTACTTC. The entire variable domain, with the rest obtained from reference TRBV5-5 and TRBJ2-7, is as follows: DAGVTQSPTHLIKTRGQQVTLRCSPISGHKSVSWYQQVLGQGPQFIFQYYEKEERGRGNFPDRFSARQFPNYSSELNVNALLLGDSALYLCASSLDGMGYEQYFGPGTRLTVT.